Presented here are 30 T cell receptor beta chains from one specimen sequenced in a study of T cell responses to AZD1222 COVID-19 vaccine. Generated by immunoSEQ multiplex PCR, the TCRdb table keeps only in-frame clones and is missing some. The data show around 150,000 clones, under 95% seen once. Sample: peripheral blood, taken on day 0 of AZD1222 vaccination. These receptor sequences come from an adult in good health.

This clone was seen just once. The chain is built from TRBV5-1 and TRBJ2-7, with D maybe TRBD1 (6 bases). This CDR3 comprises 15 residues. Germline V lookup: CDR1 SGHRS, CDR2 YFSETQ. V lost 2 bases and J lost 3, with 15 bases in between. DNA for the CDR3: TGCGCCAGCAGCTTCGATGGACAGCCACACTACGAGCAGTACTTC. Protein product: CASSFDGQPHYEQYF.

The chain is built from TRBV6-5 and TRBJ1-2, with no clear D. Germline V gene sequence: CDR1 MNHEY, CDR2 SVGAGI. CDR3 length: 14 residues. The V end was cut by 6 bases, the J end by 2 bases, with 13 bases between. CDR3 region: CASRARQTNYGYTF. The CDR3 nucleotides read TGTGCCAGCAGGGCTCGGCAGACAAACTATGGCTACACCTTC.

The chain joins TRBV10-3 to TRBJ1-6; no reliable D call. CDR1 is ENHRY and CDR2 is SYGVKD in the germline V gene. The germline V and J ends were trimmed by 10 bases and 5 bases, with 15 bases remaining between them. The CDR3 consists of 14 residues. Here the CDR3 DNA reads TGTGCCACCCGCCCCGGGTGGGATAATTCACCCCTCCACTTT. Protein: CATRPGWDNSPLHF.

This chain links TRBV3-1 (or the pseudogene TRBV3-2) with TRBJ1-1; D unclear. Trimming took 2 bases from V and 4 from J, leaving 11 bases between them. Germline-derived CDR1 and CDR2 are LGHDT and YNNKEL (reference sequence). The CDR3 contains 14 residues. CDR3 in amino acids: CASSQTGTGTEAFF. CDR3 sequence (DNA): TGTGCCAGCAGCCAAACGGGTACGGGCACTGAAGCTTTCTTT.

CDR3 amino acids: CASSIEDRATTEAFF. CDR3 coding DNA: TGTGCCAGTAGTATAGAGGACAGGGCGACCACTGAAGCTTTCTTT. This chain links TRBV19 with TRBJ1-1, with TRBD1 matching 8 bases. Germline V lookup: CDR1 LNHDA, CDR2 SQIVND (reference sequence). The ends lost 0 bases at V and 4 bases at J; junction bases unmatched: 4. The CDR3 runs 15 residues. Combining the CDR3 with reference TRBV19 and TRBJ1-1 gives the whole variable domain DGGITQSPKYLFRKEGQNVTLSCEQNLNHDAMYWYRQDPGQGLRLIYYSQIVNDFQKGDIAEGYSVSREKKESFPLTVTSAQKNPTAFYLCASSIEDRATTEAFFGQGTRLTVV.

The chain carries TRBV11-2 and TRBJ1-2; no firm D call. The CDR3 length is 13 residues. The V end lost 1 base, the J end lost 5 bases, and 8 bases lay between the germline ends. The V gene's germline CDR1 is SGHAT and CDR2 FQNNGV. CDR3: CASSLGAGYGYTF. In DNA form, the CDR3 reads TGTGCCAGCAGCTTAGGAGCCGGATATGGCTACACCTTC.

The rearrangement uses TRBV6-5 and TRBJ1-4; D gene uncertain. There are 13 residues in the CDR3. V lost 6 bases, J lost 8 bases, and 13 bases lay in between. Germline assignment: CDR1 MNHEY and CDR2 SVGAGI. The CDR3 sequence is CASSPRREEKLFF. CDR3 bases: TGTGCCAGCAGCCCGAGAAGGGAAGAAAAACTGTTTTTT.

The J gene is TRBJ2-2, the V gene TRBV7-3; tentative D call: TRBD1 (6 bases). The length of the CDR3 is 17 residues. Trimming took off 3 bases at V and 2 bases at J, with 16 bases between the two ends. Germline CDR1 is SGHTA and CDR2 is FQGTGA. CDR3 protein: CASSFQSGTSNTGELFF. The DNA of the CDR3 is TGTGCCAGCAGCTTCCAGTCAGGGACAAGCAACACCGGGGAGCTGTTTTTT.

This sequence joins TRBV30 and TRBJ1-3; 7 bases match TRBD1. The CDR3 covers 15 residues. Germline CDR1 and CDR2: GTSNPN and SVGIG (reference sequence). Unmatched junction bases numbered 10, after V lost 5 bases and J lost 3 bases. CDR3 in DNA: TGTGCCTGGGACAGGGTCCACATCGGTGGAAACACCATATATTTT. Translating gives CAWDRVHIGGNTIYF.

The CDR3 spells CAWSAGLGAQNEKLFF. CDR3 sequence (DNA): TGTGCCTGGAGTGCGGGTTTGGGGGCCCAGAATGAAAAACTGTTTTTT. The rearrangement joins TRBV30 to TRBJ1-4; tentatively, D is TRBD1 (6 bases). The V gene's germline CDR1 is GTSNPN and CDR2 SVGIG (reference sequence). The CDR3 runs 16 residues. The germline V and J ends were trimmed by 1 base and 5 bases, with 17 bases remaining between them.

V and J are TRBV30 and TRBJ2-2; D remains unclear. V shed 2 bases and J shed 6 bases, with 4 bases lying between them. The germline CDR1 and CDR2 sequences are GTSNPN and SVGIG (reference sequence). This CDR3 is built from 11 residues. As DNA, the CDR3 is TGTGCCTGGAGTACGGCCGGGGAGCTGTTTTTT. Translation: CAWSTAGELFF.

The chain joins TRBV5-4 to TRBJ1-4; 8 bases agree with TRBD1. Looked up from germline, CDR1 is SGHNT and CDR2 is YYREEE (reference sequence). The V segment lost 4 bases and the J segment 8 bases; nucleotides outside the gene matches: 10. This CDR3 comprises 15 residues. CDR3 nucleotides: TGTGCCAGCAGCGTAAGGACAGGGCTTTCCGAAAAACTGTTTTTT. It translates to CASSVRTGLSEKLFF.

The V call is TRBV12-3 or TRBV12-4, the J call TRBJ1-2; maybe TRBD1 (6 bases). Trimming took 6 bases from V and 4 from J, leaving 9 bases between them. There are 12 residues in the CDR3. CDR3 DNA sequence: TGTGCCAGCAGGTACAGGGCCTATGGCTACACCTTC. This sequence encodes CASRYRAYGYTF.

V gene TRBV4-2 combines with J gene TRBJ1-1; TRBD1 might be the D (5 bases). Germline values: CDR1 LGHNA, CDR2 YNFKEQ. Trimming removed 0 bases at V and 0 bases at J, with 14 bases between. The CDR3 covers 17 residues. CDR3 coding DNA: TGTGCCAGCAGCCAAGATCTACGCGGGGACCTGAACACTGAAGCTTTCTTT. Translating it yields CASSQDLRGDLNTEAFF.

V usage is TRBV28 and J usage is TRBJ1-2; 8 nucleotides match TRBD1. The length of the CDR3 is 15 residues. Germline CDR1 MDHEN, CDR2 SYDVKM. V lost 7 bases, J lost 3 bases, and 10 bases stayed unmatched. For the CDR3, the DNA is TGTGCCAGCACCTCCACGGGACAGGTCGACTATGGCTACACCTTC. This codes for CASTSTGQVDYGYTF.

The J gene is TRBJ2-1, the V gene TRBV2; 8 bases fit TRBD2. Germline CDR1 reads SNHLY; CDR2 reads FYNNEI. CDR3 size: 14 residues. V dropped 9 bases and J dropped 4; count of bases not matched to a gene: 8. CDR3 bases: TGTGCCAGTGAGCGGGAGAGTTCTTACAATGAGCAGTTCTTC. Its protein product is CASERESSYNEQFF.

The chain is built from TRBV7-9 and TRBJ1-2; a weak D match, TRBD1 (6 bases). Germline CDR1 SEHNR, CDR2 FQNEAQ (reference sequence). The V and J ends lost 9 bases and 6 bases respectively, with 23 bases between them. CDR3 size: 15 residues. The CDR3 region has the DNA TGTGCCAGAGGGGCGATGGCAGGGGAAGGGGATGGCTACACCTTC. This gives the protein CARGAMAGEGDGYTF. The full variable domain, with the rest looked up from reference TRBV7-9 and TRBJ1-2, is DTGVSQNPRHKITKRGQNVTFRCDPISEHNRLYWYRQTLGQGPEFLTYFQNEAQLEKSRLLSDRFSAERPKGSFSTLEIQRTEQGDSAMYLCARGAMAGEGDGYTFGSGTRLTVV.

The chain employs TRBV7-9 and TRBJ2-7; 10 nucleotides align to TRBD2. Germline CDR1 reads SEHNR; CDR2 reads FQNEAQ (reference sequence). The CDR3 totals 16 residues. V trimming: 1 base; J trimming: 6 bases; junction bases outside the gene matches: 9. The CDR3 nucleotides read TGTGCCAGCAGCTTAGTCCTAGCGGGAGATACGGGCGAGCAGTACTTC. It translates to CASSLVLAGDTGEQYF.

This chain uses TRBV5-1 with TRBJ1-3; a weak D match, TRBD1 (6 bases). The germline CDR1 and CDR2 sequences are SGHRS and YFSETQ. Between the trimmed V and J ends, which lost 4 bases and 4 bases, there was a span of 18 bases. CDR3 length: 16 residues. CDR3 residues: CASSPLGGADGNTIYF. Written as DNA, the CDR3 is TGCGCCAGCAGCCCGTTGGGGGGCGCCGACGGAAACACCATATATTTT. Drawing the rest from reference TRBV5-1 and TRBJ1-3, the complete variable domain is KAGVTQTPRYLIKTRGQQVTLSCSPISGHRSVSWYQQTPGQGLQFLFEYFSETQRNKGNFPGRFSGRQFSNSRSEMNVSTLELGDSALYLCASSPLGGADGNTIYFGEGSWLTVV.

This chain uses TRBV6-5 with TRBJ1-2, with D perhaps TRBD1 (6 bases). With 2 bases removed from V and 0 bases from J, the gap between germline ends came to 10 bases. The CDR3 is 15 residues long. CDR1 is MNHEY, CDR2 SVGAGI, per germline. CDR3 residues: CASSYGGDTNYGYTF. In nucleotides, the CDR3 is TGTGCCAGCAGTTACGGCGGGGACACTAACTATGGCTACACCTTC.

CDR3 loop: CSATGTGAAFF. As DNA, the CDR3 is TGCAGTGCTACCGGGACAGGGGCGGCTTTCTTT. The V and J genes are TRBV20-1 and TRBJ1-1, with TRBD1 identical over 10 bases. With V trimmed by 4 bases and J by 11 bases, 4 bases remained unmatched. CDR3 length: 11 amino acids. The germline CDR1 and CDR2 sequences are DFQATT and SNEGSKA (reference sequence).

The J gene is TRBJ1-1, the V gene TRBV5-1; no clear D gene. Trimming took 2 bases from V and 11 from J, leaving 16 bases between them. CDR1 is SGHRS and CDR2 is YFSETQ in the germline V gene. This CDR3 has 13 amino acids. Written as DNA, the CDR3 is TGCGCCAGCAGCTTAGGACCTTTAAACGGGGCTTTCTTT. Protein sequence: CASSLGPLNGAFF.

This chain joins TRBV27 and TRBJ1-1; tentatively, D is TRBD1 (6 bases). There are 15 residues in the CDR3. Trimming took off 3 bases at V and 1 base at J, with 12 bases between the two ends. Germline CDR1 is MNHEY and CDR2 is SMNVEV (reference sequence). The CDR3 spells CASSFSTGGNTEAFF. In DNA, the CDR3 is TGTGCCAGCAGTTTTTCGACAGGCGGGAACACTGAAGCTTTCTTT.

J is TRBJ1-2 and V is TRBV15; 9 bases align to TRBD1. The CDR3 spans 15 residues. With 6 bases clipped from V and 0 bases from J, the junction kept 5 bases outside the gene matches. Looked up from germline, CDR1 is LNHNV and CDR2 is YYDKDF (reference sequence). The CDR3 region has the DNA TGTGCCACCAGGCCGGGACAGGGAACTAACTATGGCTACACCTTC. This encodes CATRPGQGTNYGYTF.

J is TRBJ1-3 and V is TRBV5-4; D not resolved. This CDR3 is 15 amino acids long. Trimming stripped 1 base from V and 0 bases from J, with 8 bases between. In germline, CDR1 is SGHNT, CDR2 YYREEE (reference sequence). CDR3 region: CASSLSRTSGNTIYF. In DNA form, the CDR3 reads TGTGCCAGCAGCTTGAGCAGGACCTCTGGAAACACCATATATTTT. Full variable domain (outside the CDR3, taken from reference TRBV5-4 and TRBJ1-3): ETGVTQSPTHLIKTRGQQVTLRCSSQSGHNTVSWYQQALGQGPQFIFQYYREEENGRGNFPPRFSGLQFPNYSSELNVNALELDDSALYLCASSLSRTSGNTIYFGEGSWLTVV.

V is TRBV5-1 and J is TRBJ2-5; possibly TRBD2 for D (6 bases). The V end lost 1 base, the J end lost 2 bases, and 12 bases lay between the germline ends. This CDR3 comprises 15 residues. Per the germline V gene, CDR1 is SGHRS and CDR2 is YFSETQ. The CDR3 sequence: CASSLRRGVQETQYF. The CDR3, as DNA: TGCGCCAGCAGCTTGCGGCGGGGAGTACAAGAGACCCAGTACTTC.

V is TRBV30 and J is TRBJ1-2; D perhaps matches TRBD1 (5 bases). The CDR3 loop spans 12 amino acids. The V end lost 8 bases, the J end lost 8 bases, and 18 bases lay between the germline ends. CDR1 is GTSNPN, CDR2 SVGIG, per germline (reference sequence). The CDR3, as DNA: TGTGCCCGTTCCGGGGGGGGGTACGGCTACACCTTC. Protein sequence: CARSGGGYGYTF.

This clone has only one observation. This sequence joins TRBV10-3 and TRBJ1-1; perhaps TRBD1 as D (5 bases). This CDR3 contains 13 residues. The V gene lost 4 bases and the J gene lost 4 bases, with 10 bases spanning the gap. CDR1 and CDR2 (germline): ENHRY, SYGVKD. The DNA for the CDR3 is TGTGCCATCAGTGCCGTGGGGGGCACTGAAGCTTTCTTT. Translating gives CAISAVGGTEAFF.

The chain is built from TRBV6-5 and TRBJ1-1; 7 positions agree with TRBD1. This CDR3 is built from 16 residues. The germline V gene encodes CDR1 MNHEY and CDR2 SVGAGI. V trimming: 0 bases; J trimming: 0 bases; junction bases outside the gene matches: 4. DNA for the CDR3: TGTGCCAGCAGTTACTCGACAGGGAGGATGAACACTGAAGCTTTCTTT. This codes for CASSYSTGRMNTEAFF.

The gene calls are TRBV9 and TRBJ2-2; D unclear. From germline, CDR1 is SGDLS and CDR2 YYNGEE. V lost 0 bases to trimming and J lost 3 bases, with 12 bases between them. The CDR3 is 16 residues long. CDR3 DNA: TGTGCCAGCAGCGTAGGAGGTAGCACGGACACCGGGGAGCTGTTTTTT. Translating it yields CASSVGGSTDTGELFF.